These T cell receptor beta chains were read from a single sample in a study of shared clonotypes between healthy human individuals. Assay used: immunoSEQ multiplex PCR; TCRdb lists only in-frame clones, some missing. The sample gives around 2,000,000 clones, over 85% of which show up once; about 1.1% is in the top ten. Sequences were obtained from naive CD8+ T cells sorted from blood. The receptors derive from a man aged 18-30 years in good health. The CDR3 runs from the conserved cysteine through the conserved F or W. Fields, in order: V gene, CDR3 protein.

TRBV2,CASSAAGTIYGYTF
TRBV30,CAWRRQGNEQFF
TRBV2,CASLQGLGYEQYF
TRBV19,CASSPGEGVGYYTQYF
TRBV27,CASWGTGNEQFF
TRBV19,CASSIDGTPQHF
TRBV4-2,CASSQSRASSWDEQFF
TRBV4-1,CASSQFAELFF
TRBV5-8,CASDPRGAAANEKLFF
TRBV7-9,CASSDIQGAEQFF
TRBV7-2,CASSFTPGQITDTQYF
TRBV4-1,CASSLRGLDGYTF
TRBV7-8,CASSSRTDYTEAFF
TRBV7-9,CASRGPGPSGNTIYF
TRBV25-1,CASSGRVANEKLFF
TRBV4-1,CASSPVRGEGHEQYF
TRBV4-1,CASSHKKRADTQYF
TRBV11-2,CASSFQGGVDEQYF
TRBV4-3,CASSQVYGGSADTQYF
TRBV5-6,CASSPYPEGAYEQYF
TRBV11-1,CASSSSVGGNSPLHF
TRBV18,CASSPGTSNTEAFF
TRBV4-1,CASSQVVRGFSPDNEQFF
TRBV5-6,CASSPSAKTYEQYF
TRBV6-5,CASSYSPSGSYEQYF
TRBV9,CASSVGPGQGLTDTQYF
TRBV4-1,CASSQETSSYNSPLHF
TRBV29-1,CSVEALSGNIQYF
TRBV14,CASSTDRAYNEQFF
TRBV6-6,CASTDGNQPQHF
TRBV7-2,CASSLIPRYEQYF
TRBV29-1,CSVSLTGGFTDEQYF
TRBV28,CASSPTLNTEAFF
TRBV7-2,CASSLARLANTGELFF
TRBV27,CASSHAVSVQETQYF
TRBV5-6,CASSLLAQGNSPLHF
TRBV6-5,CASSYSEEAYEQYF
TRBV19,CASSGDRGVYGYTF
TRBV10-3,CAISDVGGDADTQYF
TRBV6-5,CASSYTSWGQETQYF
TRBV4-2,CASSQDLGSYYEQYF
TRBV28,CASSSLAGGDEQYF
TRBV5-1,CASSLRKREGVYNEQFF
TRBV6-5,CASSYGDSYGYTF
TRBV7-9,CASSLELDEQYF
TRBV9,CASSGYRGNLNTEAFF
TRBV27,CASNPIPGGSSYNEQFF
TRBV28,CASSFWGGNQETQYF
TRBV4-3,CASSQTSGSGETQYF